What follows is one T cell receptor (beta chain) and its context. The antigen remains unidentified. These data come from a study of cytomegalovirus exposure and HLA in healthy donors. Study-wide findings and caveats: Cytomegalovirus-associated TCR beta chains were listed, numbering some 180. In vitro checks showed that three CMV-associated chains really do target CMV antigens.

The repertoire was sequenced with immunoSEQ multiplex PCR; TCRdb's copy has only in-frame clones and lacks some. The sample holds tens of thousands of clones; approximately 94% are singletons and the top ten take approximately 1.5%. V was pared by 7 bases and J by 6 bases, with 15 bases between. The CDR3 length is 12 residues. Germline values: CDR1 SQVTM, CDR2 ANQGSEA. The source is a man aged 18 to 29 in good health and CMV-seropositive. The material sequenced was PBMCs. The chain has TRBV29-1 and TRBJ1-2, with D possibly TRBD1 on 5 matching bases. CDR3 loop: CSAQGGGDGYTF. Written as DNA, the CDR3 is TGCAGCGCGCAGGGTGGAGGGGATGGCTACACCTTC.